The 2 T cell receptor beta chains in this list originate from one sample, sequenced in a study of control samples from healthy donors and cancer patients. TCRdb's table, derived via immunoSEQ multiplex PCR, lists solely in-frame clones and lacks some. This sample has roughly 99,000 clones, with roughly 78% found just once. Sequencing input: blood. These receptors all stem from a man between 60 and 70 years old in good health.

V and J are TRBV19 and TRBJ2-5; 7 bases fit TRBD2. Germline CDR1 is LNHDA and CDR2 is SQIVND (reference sequence). The V gene end was trimmed by 3 bases and the J gene end by 3 bases; junction bases not matched to a gene: 4. This CDR3 is built from 14 residues. CDR3 in amino acids: CASSMWGGEETQYF. The CDR3 DNA follows: TGTGCCAGTAGTATGTGGGGGGGAGAAGAGACCCAGTACTTC.

This chain links TRBV5-1 with TRBJ1-2; TRBD1 matches 7 bases. V lost 1 base and J lost 8; bases outside the gene matches: 8. The germline V gene has CDR1 SGHRS and CDR2 YFSETQ. The CDR3 is 14 residues long. The CDR3 loop reads CASSLSPQGGGYTF. Written as DNA, the CDR3 is TGCGCCAGCAGCTTGTCTCCCCAGGGGGGAGGCTACACCTTC.